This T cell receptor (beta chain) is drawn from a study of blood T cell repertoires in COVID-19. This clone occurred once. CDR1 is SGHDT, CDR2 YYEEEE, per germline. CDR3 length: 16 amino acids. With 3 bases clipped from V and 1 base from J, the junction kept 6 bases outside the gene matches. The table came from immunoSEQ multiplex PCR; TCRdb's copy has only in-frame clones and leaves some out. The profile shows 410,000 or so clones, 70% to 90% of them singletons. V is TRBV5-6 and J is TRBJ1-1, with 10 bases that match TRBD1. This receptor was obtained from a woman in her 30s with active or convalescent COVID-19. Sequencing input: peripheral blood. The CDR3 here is CASSSGQGRRNTEAFF. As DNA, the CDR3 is TGTGCCAGCAGCTCGGGACAGGGGCGTCGGAACACTGAAGCTTTCTTT.